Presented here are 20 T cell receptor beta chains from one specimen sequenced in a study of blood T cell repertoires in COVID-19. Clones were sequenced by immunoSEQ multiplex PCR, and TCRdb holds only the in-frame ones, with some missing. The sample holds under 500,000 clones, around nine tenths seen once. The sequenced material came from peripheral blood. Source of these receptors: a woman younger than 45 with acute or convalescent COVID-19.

CDR3: CASSQDDRASRRYEQYF. CDR3 bases: TGCGCCAGCAGCCAAGACGACAGGGCCTCAAGACGGTACGAGCAGTACTTC. The rearrangement links TRBV4-1 to TRBJ2-7; 7 bases agree with TRBD1. Germline CDR1 reads MGHRA; CDR2 reads YSYEKL. V gave up 0 bases and J gave up 4 bases; unmatched junction bases: 12. The CDR3 totals 17 residues.

In DNA, the CDR3 is TGTGCCAGCAGCGGAGGGTCAGGCATTGGCTACACCTTC. Residues: CASSGGSGIGYTF. This rearrangement joins TRBV28 to TRBJ1-2; no clear D. There are 13 residues in the CDR3. Deletions cut 6 bases from V and 7 bases from J, with 15 bases between. Germline assignment: CDR1 MDHEN and CDR2 SYDVKM.

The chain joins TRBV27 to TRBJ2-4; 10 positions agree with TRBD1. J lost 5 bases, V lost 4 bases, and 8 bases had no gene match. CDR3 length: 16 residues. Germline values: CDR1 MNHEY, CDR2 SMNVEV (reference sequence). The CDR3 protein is CASSSPAGTGENIQYF. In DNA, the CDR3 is TGTGCCAGCAGTTCCCCGGCCGGGACAGGGGAAAACATTCAGTACTTC.

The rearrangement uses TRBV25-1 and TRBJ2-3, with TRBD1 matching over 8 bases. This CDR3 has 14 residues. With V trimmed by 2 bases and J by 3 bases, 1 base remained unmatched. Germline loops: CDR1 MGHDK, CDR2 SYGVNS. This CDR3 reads CASSEGQGTDTQYF. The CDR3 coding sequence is TGTGCCAGCAGTGAAGGACAGGGAACAGATACGCAGTATTTT.

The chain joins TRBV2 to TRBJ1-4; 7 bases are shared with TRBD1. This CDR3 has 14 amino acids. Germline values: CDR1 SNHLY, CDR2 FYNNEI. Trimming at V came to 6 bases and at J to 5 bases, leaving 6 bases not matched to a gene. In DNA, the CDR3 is TGTGCCAGCAGAGACAGGGCGGCGAATGAAAAACTGTTTTTT. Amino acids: CASRDRAANEKLFF.

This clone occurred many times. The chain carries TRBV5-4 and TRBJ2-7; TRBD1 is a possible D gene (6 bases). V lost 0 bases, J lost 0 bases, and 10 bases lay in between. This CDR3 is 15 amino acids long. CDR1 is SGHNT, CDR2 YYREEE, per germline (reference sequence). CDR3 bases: TGTGCCAGCAGCTTGGGACAGGTCGGCTCCTACGAGCAGTACTTC. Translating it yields CASSLGQVGSYEQYF.

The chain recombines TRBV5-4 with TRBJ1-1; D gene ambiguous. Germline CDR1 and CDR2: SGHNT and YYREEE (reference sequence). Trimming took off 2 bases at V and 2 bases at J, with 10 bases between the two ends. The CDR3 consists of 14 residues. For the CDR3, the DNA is TGTGCCAGCAGCTTTGAGGGCGGAAACACTGAAGCTTTCTTT. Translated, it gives CASSFEGGNTEAFF.

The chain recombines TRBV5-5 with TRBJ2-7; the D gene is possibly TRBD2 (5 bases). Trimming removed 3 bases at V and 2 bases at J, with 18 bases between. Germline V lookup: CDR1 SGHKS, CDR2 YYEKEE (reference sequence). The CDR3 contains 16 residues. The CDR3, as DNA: TGTGCCAGCAGCTCCGCCCGGGGAAAAATACCCTACGAGCAGTACTTC. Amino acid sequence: CASSSARGKIPYEQYF.

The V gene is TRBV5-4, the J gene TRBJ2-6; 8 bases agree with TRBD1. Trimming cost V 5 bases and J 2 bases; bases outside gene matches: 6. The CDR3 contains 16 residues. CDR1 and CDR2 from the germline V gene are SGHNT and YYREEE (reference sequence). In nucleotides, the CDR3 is TGTGCCAGCAGAGGGGCAGGGGGCGCTGGGGCCAACGTCCTGACTTTC. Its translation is CASRGAGGAGANVLTF.

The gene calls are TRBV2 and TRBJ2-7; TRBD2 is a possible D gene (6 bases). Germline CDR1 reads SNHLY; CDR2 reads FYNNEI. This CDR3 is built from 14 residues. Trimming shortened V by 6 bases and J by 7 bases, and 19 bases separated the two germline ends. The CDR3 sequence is CASSPGLPGGEQYF. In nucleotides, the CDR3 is TGTGCCAGCAGCCCCGGACTACCCGGAGGGGAGCAGTACTTC.

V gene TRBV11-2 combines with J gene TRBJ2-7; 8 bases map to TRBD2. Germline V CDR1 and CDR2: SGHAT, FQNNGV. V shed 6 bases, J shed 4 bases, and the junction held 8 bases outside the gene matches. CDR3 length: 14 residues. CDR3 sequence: CASSDPGGKYEQYF. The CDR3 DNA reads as TGTGCCAGCAGTGATCCGGGAGGGAAGTACGAGCAGTACTTC.

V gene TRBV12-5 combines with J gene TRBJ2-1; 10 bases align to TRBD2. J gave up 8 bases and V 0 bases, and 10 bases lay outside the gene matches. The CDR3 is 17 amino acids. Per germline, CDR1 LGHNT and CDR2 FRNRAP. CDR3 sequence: CASGLVLAGAGQDEQFF. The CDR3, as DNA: TGTGCTAGTGGTTTGGTCCTAGCGGGGGCAGGGCAGGATGAGCAGTTCTTC.

The CDR3 loop is CASSFGGRATIYF. DNA for the CDR3: TGTGCCAGCAGTTTCGGAGGACGAGCCACCATATATTTT. The chain combines TRBV28 with TRBJ1-3; D gene unclear. V was pared by 3 bases and J by 9 bases, with 12 bases between. Germline V lookup: CDR1 MDHEN, CDR2 SYDVKM. The CDR3 length is 13 residues.

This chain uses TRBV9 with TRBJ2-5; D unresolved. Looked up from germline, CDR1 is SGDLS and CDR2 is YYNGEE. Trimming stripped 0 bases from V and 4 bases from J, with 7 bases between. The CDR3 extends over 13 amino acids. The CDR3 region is CASSVERGETQYF. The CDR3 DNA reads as TGTGCCAGCAGCGTAGAAAGAGGAGAGACCCAGTACTTC.

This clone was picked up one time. The chain's CDR3 is CASSETSGSSYEQYF. As DNA, the CDR3 is TGTGCCAGTAGTGAGACTAGCGGAAGCTCCTACGAGCAGTACTTC. This rearrangement joins TRBV19 to TRBJ2-7; 9 bases are a match to TRBD2. Germline CDR1 and CDR2: LNHDA and SQIVND (reference sequence). Germline trimming cut 5 bases from V and 0 bases from J; bases unmatched to any gene: 5. The CDR3 has 15 amino acids.

The CDR3 here is CASSRLWGDGEKLFF. The CDR3 nucleotides are TGTGCCAGCAGTAGATTGTGGGGGGATGGTGAAAAACTGTTTTTT. The J gene is TRBJ1-4, the V gene TRBV27, with D possibly being TRBD1 (5 bases). CDR1 and CDR2 (germline): MNHEY, SMNVEV (reference sequence). Trimming stripped 5 bases from V and 7 bases from J, with 17 bases between. This CDR3 region has 15 residues.

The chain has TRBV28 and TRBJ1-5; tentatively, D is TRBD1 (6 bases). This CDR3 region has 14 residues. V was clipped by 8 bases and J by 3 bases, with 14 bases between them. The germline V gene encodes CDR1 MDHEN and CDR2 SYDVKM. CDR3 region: CASSRGGPNQPQHF. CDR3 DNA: TGTGCCAGCTCGAGGGGGGGGCCCAATCAGCCCCAGCATTTT.

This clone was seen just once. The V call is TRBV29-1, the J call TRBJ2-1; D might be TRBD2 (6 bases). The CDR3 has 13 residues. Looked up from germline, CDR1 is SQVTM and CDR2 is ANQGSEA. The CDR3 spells CRPSTRDYNEQFF. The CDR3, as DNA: TGCAGGCCGTCGACTAGAGACTACAATGAGCAGTTCTTC.

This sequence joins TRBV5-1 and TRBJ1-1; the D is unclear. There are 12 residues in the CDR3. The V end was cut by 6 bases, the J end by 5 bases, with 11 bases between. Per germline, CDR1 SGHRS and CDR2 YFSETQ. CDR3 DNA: TGCGCCAGCACCAGACTTAAAACTGAAGCTTTCTTT. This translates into CASTRLKTEAFF.

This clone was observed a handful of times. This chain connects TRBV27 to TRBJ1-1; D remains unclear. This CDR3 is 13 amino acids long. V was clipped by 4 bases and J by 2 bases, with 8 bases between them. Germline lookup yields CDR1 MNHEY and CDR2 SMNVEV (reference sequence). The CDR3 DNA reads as TGTGCCAGCAGTTGGAGTCCCAACACTGAAGCTTTCTTT. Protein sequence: CASSWSPNTEAFF.